Each of the 3 T cell receptor beta chains below was sequenced from the same sample in a study of OX40 agonist ivuxolimab in advanced cancers. The protocol was immunoSEQ multiplex PCR, while the TCRdb copy is restricted to in-frame clones and leaves out a portion. Of tens of thousands of clones in the sample, 89% were seen once. The sample consisted of CD4+ or CD8+ T cells sorted from blood, taken in a trial of the OX40 agonist ivuxolimab. The receptors were sampled from an adult with an advanced solid tumor such as melanoma, head and neck, liver or kidney cancer.

V is TRBV6-5 and J is TRBJ1-1; perhaps TRBD1 as D (5 bases). Trimming took off 2 bases at V and 5 bases at J, with 9 bases between the two ends. In germline, CDR1 is MNHEY, CDR2 SVGAGI. This CDR3 spans 13 amino acids. CDR3 in amino acids: CASSYRDSTEAFF. In nucleotides, the CDR3 is TGTGCCAGCAGTTACCGAGACAGTACTGAAGCTTTCTTT.

CDR3 coding DNA: TGTGCCAGTAGTACGGGCCACAGGGGAGGCAATCAGCCCCAGCATTTT. It translates to CASSTGHRGGNQPQHF. The chain couples TRBV19 to TRBJ1-5, with TRBD1 matching over 7 bases. Germline V gives CDR1 LNHDA, CDR2 SQIVND (reference sequence). V trimming: 4 bases; J trimming: 2 bases; junction bases outside the gene matches: 8. This CDR3 has 16 residues.

The chain combines TRBV19 with TRBJ1-5; a weak D match, TRBD1 (5 bases). CDR1 and CDR2 from the germline V gene are LNHDA and SQIVND (reference sequence). With 4 bases removed from V and 0 bases from J, the gap between germline ends came to 13 bases. CDR3 length: 16 residues. The CDR3 loop is CASSTPGPYSNQPQHF. The CDR3, as DNA: TGTGCCAGTAGTACTCCGGGGCCCTATAGCAATCAGCCCCAGCATTTT.